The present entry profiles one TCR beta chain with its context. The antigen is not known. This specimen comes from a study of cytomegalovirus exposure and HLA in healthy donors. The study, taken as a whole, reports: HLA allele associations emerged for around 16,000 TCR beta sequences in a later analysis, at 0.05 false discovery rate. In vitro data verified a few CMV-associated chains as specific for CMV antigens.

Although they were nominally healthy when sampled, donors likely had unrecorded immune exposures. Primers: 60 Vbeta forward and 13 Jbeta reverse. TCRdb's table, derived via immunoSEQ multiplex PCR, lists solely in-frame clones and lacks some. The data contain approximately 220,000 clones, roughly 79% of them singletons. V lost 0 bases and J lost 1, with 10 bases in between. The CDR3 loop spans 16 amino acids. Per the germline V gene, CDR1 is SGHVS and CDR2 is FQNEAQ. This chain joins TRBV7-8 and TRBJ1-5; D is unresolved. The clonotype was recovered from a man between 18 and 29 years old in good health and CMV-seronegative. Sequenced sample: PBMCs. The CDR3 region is CASSLAPHRSNQPQHF. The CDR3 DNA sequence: TGTGCCAGCAGCTTAGCTCCTCACCGGAGCAATCAGCCCCAGCATTTT.